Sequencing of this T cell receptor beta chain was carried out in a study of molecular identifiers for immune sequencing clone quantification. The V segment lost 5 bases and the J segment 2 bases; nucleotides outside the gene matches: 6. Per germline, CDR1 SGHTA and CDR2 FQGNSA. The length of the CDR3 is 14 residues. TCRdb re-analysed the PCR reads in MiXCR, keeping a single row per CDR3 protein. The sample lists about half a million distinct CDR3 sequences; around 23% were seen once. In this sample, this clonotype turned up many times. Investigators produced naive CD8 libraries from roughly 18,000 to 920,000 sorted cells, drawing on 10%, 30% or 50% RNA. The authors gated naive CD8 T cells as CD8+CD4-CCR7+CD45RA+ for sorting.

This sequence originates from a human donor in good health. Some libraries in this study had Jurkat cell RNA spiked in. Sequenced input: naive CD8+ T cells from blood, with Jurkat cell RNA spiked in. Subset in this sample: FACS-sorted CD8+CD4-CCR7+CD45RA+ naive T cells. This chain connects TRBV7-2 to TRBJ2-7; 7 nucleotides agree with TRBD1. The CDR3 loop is CASSVSTGPYEQYF. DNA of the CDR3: TGTGCCAGCAGCGTATCGACAGGGCCCTACGAGCAGTACTTC.